This entry lists 26 T cell receptor beta chains sequenced from one sample in a study of blood T cell repertoires in COVID-19 (dated by TCRdb to about 2020). Preparation of the library involved the immunoSEQ multiplex PCR assay. TCRdb limited this immuneACCESS table to in-frame rearrangements with V and J called. A share of clones is missing; checked studies link under half to unresolved V genes, and the rest is unexplained. This sample gives a few hundred thousand clones in total; approximately 83% of them show up just once. The ten top clones hold around 1.3% of the sample. Sequenced input: peripheral blood. Receptor source: a young woman with COVID-19, enrolled during active disease.

The chain employs TRBV7-9 and TRBJ1-1, with TRBD1 identical over 8 bases. The CDR3 is made up of 14 amino acids. Looked up from germline, CDR1 is SEHNR and CDR2 is FQNEAQ (reference sequence). The ends lost 7 bases at V and 0 bases at J; junction bases unmatched: 4. In DNA form, the CDR3 reads TGTGCCAGCACCCCGGACAGGGTGAACACTGAAGCTTTCTTT. This codes for CASTPDRVNTEAFF.

The chain combines TRBV6-2 or TRBV6-3 with TRBJ1-4, with D possibly matching TRBD1 (6 bases). Germline V lookup: CDR1 MNHEY, CDR2 SVGEGT. The CDR3 is 15 residues long. V lost 4 bases and J lost 2, with 11 bases in between. In DNA form, the CDR3 reads TGTGCCAGCAGTTTCAGGGGATGGACTAATGAAAAACTGTTTTTT. It is translated as CASSFRGWTNEKLFF.

This clone was seen more than once but under ten times. The chain employs TRBV30 and TRBJ1-2; 7 nucleotides agree with TRBD1. The CDR3 has 15 amino acids. Germline trimming cut 2 bases from V and 3 bases from J; bases unmatched to any gene: 9. Germline V gene lookup returns CDR1 GTSNPN and CDR2 SVGIG (reference sequence). CDR3 in amino acids: CAWSKQGLHHYGYTF. The CDR3 DNA sequence: TGTGCCTGGAGTAAACAGGGGCTACACCACTATGGCTACACCTTC.

This clone was found once. The chain is built from TRBV5-1 and TRBJ2-1; no clear D gene. CDR3 length equals 17 residues. Germline loops: CDR1 SGHRS, CDR2 YFSETQ. V was shortened by 2 bases and J by 0 bases, with 15 bases between the two germline ends. The CDR3 reads CASSFPDIGSSYNEQFF. In DNA form, the CDR3 reads TGCGCCAGCAGCTTCCCCGACATCGGAAGCTCCTACAATGAGCAGTTCTTC.

V gene TRBV7-2 combines with J gene TRBJ2-7; a weak D match, TRBD1 (5 bases). In germline, CDR1 is SGHTA, CDR2 FQGNSA. Between the trimmed V and J ends, which lost 1 base and 1 base, there was a span of 8 bases. The CDR3 runs 14 residues. This chain's CDR3 is CASSLGGRSYEQYF. The CDR3 region has the DNA TGTGCCAGCAGCTTAGGGGGCAGGTCCTACGAGCAGTACTTC.

V gene TRBV20-1 combines with J gene TRBJ1-1, with TRBD1 as a possible D gene (6 bases). V lost 7 bases to trimming and J lost 7 bases, with 13 bases between them. This CDR3 has 11 residues. Germline lookup yields CDR1 DFQATT and CDR2 SNEGSKA (reference sequence). CDR3 sequence reads: CSGIGQHEAFF. The DNA for the CDR3 is TGCAGTGGAATTGGACAGCATGAAGCTTTCTTT.

The chain has TRBV4-3 and TRBJ1-1; 9 nucleotides agree with TRBD1. Trimming at V came to 4 bases and at J to 0 bases, leaving 3 bases not matched to a gene. Germline loops: CDR1 LGHNA, CDR2 YSLEER. This CDR3 has 15 residues. CDR3 sequence: CASSRRQGVNTEAFF. The CDR3 DNA sequence: TGCGCCAGCAGCCGGAGACAGGGGGTGAACACTGAAGCTTTCTTT.

This chain links TRBV10-3 with TRBJ1-5; 7 bases map to TRBD1. Germline V gene sequence: CDR1 ENHRY, CDR2 SYGVKD. Trimming removed 9 bases from V and 1 base from J; junction bases left unmatched: 9. The CDR3 runs 15 residues. In nucleotides, the CDR3 is TGTGCCATTAGCCTAGGGGGCGCGAGCAATCAGCCCCAGCATTTT. As protein: CAISLGGASNQPQHF.

The chain is built from TRBV28 and TRBJ1-6, with a weak D call TRBD1 (5 bases). The germline V gene has CDR1 MDHEN and CDR2 SYDVKM. This CDR3 spans 17 amino acids. The germline V and J ends were trimmed by 6 bases and 0 bases, with 15 bases remaining between them. CDR3 DNA sequence: TGTGCCAGCAGACTCCGGGGACTTAGCTCCTATAATTCACCCCTCCACTTT. Its protein is CASRLRGLSSYNSPLHF. Using reference TRBV28 and TRBJ1-6 for the parts outside the CDR3, the full variable domain is DVKVTQSSRYLVKRTGEKVFLECVQDMDHENMFWYRQDPGLGLRLIYFSYDVKMKEKGDIPEGYSVSREKKERFSLILESASTNQTSMYLCASRLRGLSSYNSPLHFGNGTRLTVT.

CDR3 amino acids: CASSTRRTESGNTIYF. The DNA of the CDR3 is TGTGCCAGTAGTACCCGCCGGACAGAGTCTGGAAACACCATATATTTT. This chain connects TRBV19 to TRBJ1-3, with TRBD1 as a possible D gene (6 bases). The CDR3 totals 16 residues. V shed 4 bases and J shed 1 base, with 14 bases lying between them. Germline assignment: CDR1 LNHDA and CDR2 SQIVND (reference sequence).

This clone was detected only a few times. This chain links TRBV28 with TRBJ2-7; D ambiguous. The CDR3 totals 12 residues. From germline, CDR1 is MDHEN and CDR2 SYDVKM. The V gene lost 4 bases and the J gene lost 8 bases, with 12 bases spanning the gap. This CDR3 is CASSSLWSKQYF. DNA for the CDR3: TGTGCCAGCAGTTCCCTTTGGAGCAAGCAGTACTTC.

The V call is TRBV28, the J call TRBJ1-2, with TRBD1 as a possible D gene (5 bases). Deletions cut 3 bases from V and 0 bases from J, with 14 bases between. Germline assignment: CDR1 MDHEN and CDR2 SYDVKM. CDR3 length: 16 residues. CDR3 nucleotides: TGTGCCAGCAGTTTCGGTCGTGCAGGGTCTAACTATGGCTACACCTTC. The encoded protein is CASSFGRAGSNYGYTF.

This rearrangement joins TRBV2 to TRBJ2-5; 7 bases match TRBD2. Germline trimming cut 7 bases from V and 0 bases from J; bases unmatched to any gene: 5. Germline CDR1 is SNHLY and CDR2 is FYNNEI. The CDR3 is 14 amino acids. DNA for the CDR3: TGTGCCAGCAAGCGGGACGCGTACCAAGAGACCCAGTACTTC. The encoded protein is CASKRDAYQETQYF. Full variable domain (rest looked up from reference TRBV2 and TRBJ2-5): EPEVTQTPSHQVTQMGQEVILRCVPISNHLYFYWYRQILGQKVEFLVSFYNNEISEKSEIFDDQFSVERPDGSNFTLKIRSTKLEDSAMYFCASKRDAYQETQYFGPGTRLLVL.

The chain couples TRBV20-1 to TRBJ2-2, with D possibly being TRBD2 (6 bases). CDR1 DFQATT and CDR2 SNEGSKA come from the germline V gene (reference sequence). The CDR3 has 16 residues. Trimming removed 3 bases from V and 7 bases from J, with 21 bases in between. CDR3 in amino acids: CSASIPGRGVVGELFF. DNA of the CDR3: TGCAGTGCTAGTATCCCGGGGCGGGGAGTGGTCGGGGAGCTGTTTTTT.

In its sample, this clone was seen a few times. This chain uses TRBV7-9 with TRBJ1-2, with 9 bases identical to TRBD1. The length of the CDR3 is 14 residues. Germline V lookup: CDR1 SEHNR, CDR2 FQNEAQ (reference sequence). Trimming cost V 2 bases and J 6 bases; bases outside gene matches: 4. DNA of the CDR3: TGTGCCAGCAGCTTAAACAGGGGGCGGAATGGCTACACCTTC. It yields the protein CASSLNRGRNGYTF.

The chain has TRBV6-5 and TRBJ1-5, with D possibly matching TRBD1 (5 bases). The ends were cut back, 6 bases at V and 2 bases at J, with 14 bases in the middle. The CDR3 has 15 residues. Germline V gives CDR1 MNHEY, CDR2 SVGAGI. In DNA form, the CDR3 reads TGTGCCAGCAGCACCGGACATGGTGGCAATCAGCCCCAGCATTTT. It specifies CASSTGHGGNQPQHF.

The rearrangement links TRBV4-2 to TRBJ2-1; 8 positions match TRBD2. The germline V gene has CDR1 LGHNA and CDR2 YNFKEQ. Trimming removed 5 bases from V and 1 base from J; junction bases left unmatched: 10. CDR3 length: 17 residues. The CDR3 region is CASSIVNSGNSYNEQFF. The CDR3 DNA sequence: TGTGCCAGCAGCATAGTAAATAGCGGGAATTCCTACAATGAGCAGTTCTTC.

This rearrangement joins TRBV18 to TRBJ1-1; a possible D gene is TRBD1 (6 bases). The germline V and J ends were trimmed by 0 bases and 7 bases, with 15 bases remaining between them. Germline CDR1 KGHSH, CDR2 LQKENI. The CDR3 spans 15 residues. The CDR3: CASSPPMARGHEAFF. CDR3 bases: TGTGCCAGCTCACCACCGATGGCCAGGGGCCATGAAGCTTTCTTT.

This chain uses TRBV7-6 with TRBJ2-7; the match to TRBD2 covers 8 bases. CDR1 is SGHVS and CDR2 is FNYEAQ in the germline V gene. The CDR3 is 12 amino acids. The CDR3 is CATSGGSYEQYF. In nucleotides, the CDR3 is TGTGCTACGAGCGGGGGCTCCTACGAGCAGTACTTC. The whole variable domain, filled in from reference TRBV7-6 and TRBJ2-7, reads GAGVSQSPRYKVTKRGQDVALRCDPISGHVSLYWYRQALGQGPEFLTYFNYEAQQDKSGLPNDRFSAERPEGSISTLTIQRTEQRDSAMYRCATSGGSYEQYFGPGTRLTVT.

The rearrangement uses TRBV7-9 and TRBJ2-7; 9 nucleotides match TRBD2. This CDR3 has 15 amino acids. V shed 3 bases, J shed 2 bases, and the junction held 5 bases outside the gene matches. Germline CDR1 reads SEHNR; CDR2 reads FQNEAQ (reference sequence). The CDR3 here is CASSFGLAGPYEQYF. The CDR3 bases are TGTGCCAGCAGCTTCGGGCTAGCGGGGCCCTACGAGCAGTACTTC.

The V and J genes are TRBV10-3 and TRBJ2-1; 8 nucleotides align to TRBD2. The length of the CDR3 is 13 residues. The junction had 3 bases not matched to a gene; V was cut back by 9 bases and J by 2 bases. Germline lookup yields CDR1 ENHRY and CDR2 SYGVKD. CDR3 sequence: CAITSGPYNEQFF. CDR3 in DNA: TGTGCCATTACTAGCGGACCCTACAATGAGCAGTTCTTC.

The chain employs TRBV12-3 or TRBV12-4 and TRBJ2-7; D is possibly TRBD2 (5 bases). The CDR3 runs 13 residues. The germline V and J ends were trimmed by 2 bases and 6 bases, with 11 bases remaining between them. The CDR3 here is CASSLLAYGEQYF. The CDR3 DNA follows: TGTGCCAGCAGTTTACTAGCCTACGGCGAGCAGTACTTC.

The chain employs TRBV6-2 or TRBV6-3 and TRBJ1-2; no clear D. The germline CDR1 and CDR2 sequences are MNHEY and SVGEGT. The CDR3 has 15 amino acids. Trimming took 2 bases from V and 4 from J, leaving 14 bases between them. For the CDR3, the DNA is TGTGCCAGCAGTTACCCCCGCGGAGCTCGCTATGGCTACACCTTC. The encoded protein is CASSYPRGARYGYTF.

The rearrangement joins TRBV2 to TRBJ2-3, with TRBD2 matching 7 bases. Germline V CDR1 and CDR2: SNHLY, FYNNEI. The CDR3 extends over 15 amino acids. The trim removed 7 bases at V and 0 bases at J, leaving 7 bases unmatched. The CDR3 is CASISGGGSTDTQYF. In DNA, the CDR3 is TGTGCCAGCATAAGTGGGGGGGGTAGCACAGATACGCAGTATTTT.

The rearrangement links TRBV19 to TRBJ1-3; possible D gene TRBD1, 5 bases. The germline V gene encodes CDR1 LNHDA and CDR2 SQIVND (reference sequence). The CDR3 extends over 15 amino acids. V was pared by 8 bases and J by 3 bases, with 17 bases between. CDR3 loop: CASLGRIMDGNTIYF. The CDR3 DNA follows: TGTGCCAGTTTGGGGCGGATCATGGATGGAAACACCATATATTTT.

The V call is TRBV13, the J call TRBJ2-2; a possible D gene is TRBD2 (6 bases). Germline V gene sequence: CDR1 PRHDT, CDR2 FYEKMQ (reference sequence). V lost 5 bases to trimming and J lost 1 base, with 17 bases between them. This CDR3 has 17 residues. The CDR3 DNA sequence: TGTGCCAGCAGCATTAGATGGACCGGGAGGAACACCGGGGAGCTGTTTTTT. Its translation is CASSIRWTGRNTGELFF.